This T cell receptor beta chain derives from a study of vaccination and CD4 T cells after COVID-19. Overall study context: Cells received overlapping spike peptides from SARS-CoV-2, HCoV-NL63, HCoV-OC43 and HCoV-229E as stimulation.

The germline V gene has CDR1 SGHRS and CDR2 YFSETQ. The CDR3 covers 16 residues. V was clipped by 5 bases and J by 1 base; unmatched bases: 4. Study outcomes and limitations: Clonotypes reactive to SARS-CoV-2 had a median that went up from roughly 21 to 40, but not significantly.

To note about this clonotype: Its target is not known.

The Oncomine TCR Beta short-read assay generated sequence data from the DNA of cultured CD4+ T cells. CD4+ T cells were cultured, and genomic DNA was extracted from them. A single record per CDR3 protein comes from TCRdb applying MiXCR to the PCR reads. The table shows approximately 20,000 distinct CDR3 sequences, with roughly 60% occurring only once. Treatment defined: roughly nine-day PBMC culture with coronavirus spike peptide pools or control peptides (ViraFEST assay). T cells were expanded with peptide pools, and expanded clonotypes were identified by TCR sequencing. This receptor was obtained from a human donor who received a COVID-19 vaccine. The chain recombines TRBV5-1 with TRBJ2-2; 11 nucleotides align to TRBD1. The input for sequencing was CD4+ T cells from blood, cultured in vitro, taken before SARS-CoV-2 vaccination. The CDR3 region is CASSPDRGLNTGELFF. CDR3 bases: TGCGCCAGCAGTCCGGACAGGGGGCTGAACACCGGGGAGCTGTTTTTT.